This T cell receptor beta chain was documented in a study of blood T cell repertoires in COVID-19. Using immunoSEQ multiplex PCR, the repertoire was profiled, and TCRdb retains in-frame clones only, with some absent. The table lists 60,000 or so clones, 80% to 90% of them singletons. The sequenced sample was peripheral blood. This receptor was identified in a man aged 55-75 years with active or convalescent COVID-19.

This CDR3 is CASSPRQGNTGELFF. DNA of the CDR3: TGCGCCAGCAGCCCCCGACAGGGGAACACCGGGGAGCTGTTTTTT. The chain has TRBV5-1 and TRBJ2-2; 7 bases match TRBD1. The CDR3 is 15 amino acids. Germline CDR1 and CDR2: SGHRS and YFSETQ. The junction had 4 bases not matched to a gene; V was cut back by 4 bases and J by 1 base.